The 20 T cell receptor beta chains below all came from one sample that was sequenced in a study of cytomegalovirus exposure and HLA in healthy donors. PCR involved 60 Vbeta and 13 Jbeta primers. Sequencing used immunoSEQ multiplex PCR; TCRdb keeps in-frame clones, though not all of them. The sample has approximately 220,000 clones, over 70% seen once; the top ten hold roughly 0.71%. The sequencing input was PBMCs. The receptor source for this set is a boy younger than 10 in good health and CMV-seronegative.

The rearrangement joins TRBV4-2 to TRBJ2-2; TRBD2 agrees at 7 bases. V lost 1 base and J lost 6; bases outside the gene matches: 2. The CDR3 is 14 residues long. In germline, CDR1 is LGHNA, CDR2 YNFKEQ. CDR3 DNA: TGTGCCAGCAGCCAAGCGGGGGGTGCCGGGGAGCTGTTTTTT. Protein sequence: CASSQAGGAGELFF.

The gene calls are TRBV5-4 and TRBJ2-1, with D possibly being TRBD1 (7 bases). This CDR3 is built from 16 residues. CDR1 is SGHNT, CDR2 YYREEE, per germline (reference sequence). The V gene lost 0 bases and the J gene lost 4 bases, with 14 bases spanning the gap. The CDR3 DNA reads TGTGCCAGCAGCTTGGGGGCAGGGGGGTCTTACAATGAGCAGTTCTTC. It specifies CASSLGAGGSYNEQFF. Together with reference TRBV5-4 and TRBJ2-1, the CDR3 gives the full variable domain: ETGVTQSPTHLIKTRGQQVTLRCSSQSGHNTVSWYQQALGQGPQFIFQYYREEENGRGNFPPRFSGLQFPNYSSELNVNALELDDSALYLCASSLGAGGSYNEQFFGPGTRLTVL.

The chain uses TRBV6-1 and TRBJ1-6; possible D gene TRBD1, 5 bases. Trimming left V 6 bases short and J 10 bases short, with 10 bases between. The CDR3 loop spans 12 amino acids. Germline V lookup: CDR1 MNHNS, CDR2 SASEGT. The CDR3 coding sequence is TGTGCCAGCAGCGGGGGTGGATCACCCCTCCACTTT. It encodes CASSGGGSPLHF.

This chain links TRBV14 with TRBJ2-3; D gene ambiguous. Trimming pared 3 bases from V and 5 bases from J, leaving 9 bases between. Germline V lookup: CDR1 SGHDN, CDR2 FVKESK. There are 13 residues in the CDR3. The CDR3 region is CASSHLGKDTQYF. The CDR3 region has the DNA TGTGCCAGCAGCCACCTAGGTAAAGATACGCAGTATTTT.

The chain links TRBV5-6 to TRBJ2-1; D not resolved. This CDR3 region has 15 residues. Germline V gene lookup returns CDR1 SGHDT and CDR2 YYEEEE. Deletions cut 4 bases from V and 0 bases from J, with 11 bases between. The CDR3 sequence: CASSQSPSSYNEQFF. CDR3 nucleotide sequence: TGTGCCAGCAGCCAAAGCCCTAGCTCCTACAATGAGCAGTTCTTC.

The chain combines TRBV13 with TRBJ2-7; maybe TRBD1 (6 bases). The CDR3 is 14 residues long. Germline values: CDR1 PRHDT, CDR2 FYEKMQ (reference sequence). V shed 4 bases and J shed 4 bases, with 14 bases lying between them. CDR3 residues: CASSSGTLSYEQYF. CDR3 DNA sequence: TGTGCCAGCAGCTCCGGGACACTTTCTTACGAGCAGTACTTC.

The CDR3 region has the DNA TGTGCCAGCAGTTATACGGGAGGCGCCTACGAGCAGTACTTC. Residues: CASSYTGGAYEQYF. The rearrangement links TRBV6-6 to TRBJ2-7, with 7 bases that match TRBD2. CDR1 and CDR2 from the germline V gene are MNHNY and SVGAGI (reference sequence). The CDR3 totals 14 residues. V lost 3 bases, J lost 2 bases, and 4 bases stayed unmatched.

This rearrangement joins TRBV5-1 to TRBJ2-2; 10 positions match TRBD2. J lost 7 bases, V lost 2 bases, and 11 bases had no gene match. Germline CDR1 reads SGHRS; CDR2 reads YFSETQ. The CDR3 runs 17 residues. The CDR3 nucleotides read TGCGCCAGCAGCTTCCCCCAAGCGGGGGGGGCAATCGGGGAGCTGTTTTTT. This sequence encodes CASSFPQAGGAIGELFF.

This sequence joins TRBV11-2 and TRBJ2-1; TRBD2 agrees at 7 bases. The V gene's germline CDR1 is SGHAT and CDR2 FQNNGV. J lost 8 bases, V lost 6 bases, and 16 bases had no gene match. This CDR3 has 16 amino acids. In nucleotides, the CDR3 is TGTGCCAGCAGGGCAACCCGGGACTACAAGATCGATGAGCAGTTCTTC. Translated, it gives CASRATRDYKIDEQFF.

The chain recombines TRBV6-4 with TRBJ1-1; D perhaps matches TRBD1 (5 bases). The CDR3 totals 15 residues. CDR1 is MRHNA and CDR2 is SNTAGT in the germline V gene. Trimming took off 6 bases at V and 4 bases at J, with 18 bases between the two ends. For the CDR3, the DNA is TGTGCCAGCAGCCCTCTACCGACGGGGGGCACTGAAGCTTTCTTT. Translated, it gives CASSPLPTGGTEAFF.

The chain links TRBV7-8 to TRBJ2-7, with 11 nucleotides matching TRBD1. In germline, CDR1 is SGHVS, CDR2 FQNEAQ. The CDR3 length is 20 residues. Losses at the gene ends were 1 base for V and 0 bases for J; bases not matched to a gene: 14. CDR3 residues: CASSLGLRDRGASGSYEQYF. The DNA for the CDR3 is TGTGCCAGCAGCTTAGGACTCCGGGACAGGGGGGCCTCGGGCTCCTACGAGCAGTACTTC.

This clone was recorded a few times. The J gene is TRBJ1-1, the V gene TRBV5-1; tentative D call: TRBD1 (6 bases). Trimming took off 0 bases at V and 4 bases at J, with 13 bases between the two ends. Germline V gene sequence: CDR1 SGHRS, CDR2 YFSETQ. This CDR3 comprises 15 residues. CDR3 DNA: TGCGCCAGCAGCTTGGCTTACAGGGTGGCCACTGAAGCTTTCTTT. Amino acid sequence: CASSLAYRVATEAFF.

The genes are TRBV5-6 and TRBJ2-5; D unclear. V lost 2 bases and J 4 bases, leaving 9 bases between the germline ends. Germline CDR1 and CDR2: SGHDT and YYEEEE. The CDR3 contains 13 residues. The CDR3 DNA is TGTGCCAGCAGCTTAGCTTCTGGAGAGACCCAGTACTTC. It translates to CASSLASGETQYF. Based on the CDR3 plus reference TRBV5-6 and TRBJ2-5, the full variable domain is DAGVTQSPTHLIKTRGQQVTLRCSPKSGHDTVSWYQQALGQGPQFIFQYYEEEERQRGNFPDRFSGHQFPNYSSELNVNALLLGDSALYLCASSLASGETQYFGPGTRLLVL.

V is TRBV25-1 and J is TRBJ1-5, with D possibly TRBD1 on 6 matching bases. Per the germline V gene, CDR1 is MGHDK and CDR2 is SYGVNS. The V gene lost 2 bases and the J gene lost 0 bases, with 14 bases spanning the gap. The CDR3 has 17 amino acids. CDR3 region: CASSEGSGGYSNQPQHF. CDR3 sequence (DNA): TGTGCCAGCAGTGAAGGGAGCGGGGGCTATAGCAATCAGCCCCAGCATTTT.

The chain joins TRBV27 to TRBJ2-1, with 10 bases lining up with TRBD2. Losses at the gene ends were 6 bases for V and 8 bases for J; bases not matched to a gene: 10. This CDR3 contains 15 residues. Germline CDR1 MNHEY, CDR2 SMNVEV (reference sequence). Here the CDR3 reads CASSLSLLAGYEQFF. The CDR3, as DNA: TGTGCCAGCAGCCTAAGTTTACTAGCGGGGTATGAGCAGTTCTTC.

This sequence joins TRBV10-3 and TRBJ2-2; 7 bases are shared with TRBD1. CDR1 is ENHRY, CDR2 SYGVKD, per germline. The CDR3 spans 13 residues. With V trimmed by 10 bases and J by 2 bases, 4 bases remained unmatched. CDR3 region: CATGTANTGELFF. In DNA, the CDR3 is TGTGCCACCGGGACAGCAAACACCGGGGAGCTGTTTTTT.

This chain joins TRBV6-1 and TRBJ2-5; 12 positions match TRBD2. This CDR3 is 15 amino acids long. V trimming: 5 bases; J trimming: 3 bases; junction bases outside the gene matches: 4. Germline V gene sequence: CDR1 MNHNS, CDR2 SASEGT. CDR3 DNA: TGTGCCAGCAGTAAACTAGCGGGGGGCGAAGAGACCCAGTACTTC. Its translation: CASSKLAGGEETQYF.

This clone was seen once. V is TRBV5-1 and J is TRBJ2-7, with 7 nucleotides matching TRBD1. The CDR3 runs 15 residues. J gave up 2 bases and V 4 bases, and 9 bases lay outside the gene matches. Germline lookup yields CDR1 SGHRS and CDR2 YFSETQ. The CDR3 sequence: CASSHSPQGTYEQYF. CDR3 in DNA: TGCGCCAGCAGCCATTCCCCACAGGGGACCTACGAGCAGTACTTC.

CDR3 DNA sequence: TGTGCCAGCAGCTTGACCGGTTTCTATGGCTACACCTTC. Protein product: CASSLTGFYGYTF. The chain carries TRBV5-6 and TRBJ1-2; unclear D gene. Trimming cost V 1 base and J 4 bases, with 8 bases left between them. Germline V CDR1 and CDR2: SGHDT, YYEEEE. CDR3 size: 13 residues. The full variable domain, with the rest looked up from reference TRBV5-6 and TRBJ1-2, is DAGVTQSPTHLIKTRGQQVTLRCSPKSGHDTVSWYQQALGQGPQFIFQYYEEEERQRGNFPDRFSGHQFPNYSSELNVNALLLGDSALYLCASSLTGFYGYTFGSGTRLTVV.

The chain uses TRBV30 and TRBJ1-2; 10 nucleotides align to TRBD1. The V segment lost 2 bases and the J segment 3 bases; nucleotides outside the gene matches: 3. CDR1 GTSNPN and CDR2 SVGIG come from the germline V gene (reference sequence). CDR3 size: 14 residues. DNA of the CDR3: TGTGCCTGGAGTCGACAGGGGGCCTACTATGGCTACACCTTC. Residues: CAWSRQGAYYGYTF.